The clone carrying this T cell receptor (beta chain) was counted ten times or more. Germline V gene sequence: CDR1 SQVTM, CDR2 ANQGSEA. V dropped 4 bases and J dropped 3 bases, with 9 bases sitting between them. The CDR3 consists of 12 residues. Profiling of TCR beta VDJ combinations and CDR3 sequences used genomic DNA as template. Using its own MiXCR run on the reads, TCRdb lists one record per CDR3 protein. In the table there are about 180,000 distinct CDR3 sequences, roughly 43% of which are singletons. The data originate from a study of CD8+CD57+ T cells in acquired aplastic anemia. For the study at large: Mean yield of DNA from sorted CD4+ and CD8+ cells was 2.5 to 4 ug.

Flow cytometry had shown expanded CD8+CD57+ cells in the patients chosen for sequencing. The clonotype comes from a human donor with aplastic anemia. The V gene is TRBV29-1, the J gene TRBJ1-1; maybe TRBD1 (5 bases). Sequencing was carried out using sorted CD4+, CD8+, or CD8+CD57+ T cells (not recorded which) from PBMCs. CDR3 DNA: TGCAGCGTTGGATTAGGGGACACTGAAGCTTTCTTT. Translating gives CSVGLGDTEAFF.